What follows are 9 T cell receptor beta chains derived from one specimen sequenced in a study of blood T cell repertoires in COVID-19. Sequenced by immunoSEQ multiplex PCR; TCRdb stores in-frame clones only, minus some. Of under 150,000 clones in the sample, approximately 88% were seen once. Sample: peripheral blood. The receptors come from a man aged 55 to 70 with acute or convalescent COVID-19.

The gene calls are TRBV7-6 and TRBJ2-1, with a tentative D call TRBD1 (6 bases). The CDR3 runs 17 residues. Trimming took off 4 bases at V and 0 bases at J, with 16 bases between the two ends. Germline V CDR1 and CDR2: SGHVS, FNYEAQ. CDR3 coding DNA: TGTGCCAGCAGCTGGGTGGGCAGGGGAAGCTCCTACAATGAGCAGTTCTTC. Amino acid sequence: CASSWVGRGSSYNEQFF.

The chain recombines TRBV5-1 with TRBJ1-5; TRBD1 aligns across 9 bases. After removal of 4 bases from V and 6 bases from J, the junction contained 5 bases not matched to a gene. The CDR3 extends over 14 amino acids. Germline CDR1 reads SGHRS; CDR2 reads YFSETQ. CDR3 nucleotide sequence: TGCGCCAGCAGCCTGGGACAGGGAGGTCAGCCCCAGCATTTT. The encoded protein is CASSLGQGGQPQHF.

Remarks on this clone: The junction differs from germline at one of its ends, possibly a read error. The chain links TRBV3-1 (or the pseudogene TRBV3-2) to TRBJ2-7; D is uncertain. Germline CDR1 and CDR2: LGHDT and YNNKEL (reference sequence). The CDR3 contains 14 residues. The CDR3 DNA sequence: TGTGCCAGCAGCGAAGAACCTGGAACGGGCGAGCAGTACTTC. Amino acids: CASSEEPGTGEQYF.

This rearrangement joins TRBV19 to TRBJ2-3, with TRBD2 matching 11 bases. J was trimmed by 4 bases and V by 6 bases; bases with no gene match: 9. The germline gives CDR1 LNHDA, CDR2 SQIVND (reference sequence). This CDR3 comprises 16 residues. The CDR3 sequence is CASSPLGTSGADTQYF. DNA for the CDR3: TGTGCCAGTAGCCCTTTGGGGACTAGCGGTGCAGATACGCAGTATTTT.

The chain links TRBV27 to TRBJ2-7; 8 bases map to TRBD1. The CDR3 sequence is 15 residues long. Germline V gene lookup returns CDR1 MNHEY and CDR2 SMNVEV (reference sequence). J was trimmed by 2 bases and V by 5 bases; bases with no gene match: 8. DNA of the CDR3: TGTGCCAGCAGTAGGACAGGGTACCCAACCTACGAGCAGTACTTC. As protein: CASSRTGYPTYEQYF.

This chain joins TRBV6-5 and TRBJ1-1; D is possibly TRBD1 (5 bases). Trimming stripped 7 bases from V and 1 base from J, with 10 bases between. CDR1 is MNHEY and CDR2 is SVGAGI in the germline V gene. The CDR3 extends over 13 amino acids. The CDR3 loop reads CASTGGTNTEAFF. The CDR3 coding sequence is TGTGCCAGCACGGGCGGGACGAACACTGAAGCTTTCTTT.

The CDR3 loop reads CASSRRLAPYEQYF. CDR3 coding DNA: TGTGCCAGCAGCCGGAGGCTAGCGCCCTACGAGCAGTACTTC. This chain joins TRBV5-4 and TRBJ2-7; tentatively, D is TRBD2 (6 bases). Germline V lookup: CDR1 SGHNT, CDR2 YYREEE (reference sequence). V was trimmed by 4 bases and J by 2 bases, leaving 13 bases between them. The CDR3 runs to 14 residues. The full variable domain, its missing parts supplied by reference TRBV5-4 and TRBJ2-7, is ETGVTQSPTHLIKTRGQQVTLRCSSQSGHNTVSWYQQALGQGPQFIFQYYREEENGRGNFPPRFSGLQFPNYSSELNVNALELDDSALYLCASSRRLAPYEQYFGPGTRLTVT.

V gene TRBV5-1 combines with J gene TRBJ2-3; TRBD2 matches 9 bases. Germline V gene sequence: CDR1 SGHRS, CDR2 YFSETQ. The CDR3 loop spans 16 amino acids. The junction had 10 bases not matched to a gene; V was cut back by 4 bases and J by 4 bases. In DNA, the CDR3 is TGCGCCAGCAGCGTCGAACCACTAGCGGGCGCAGATACGCAGTATTTT. Protein: CASSVEPLAGADTQYF.

V is TRBV5-1 and J is TRBJ2-3; TRBD2 aligns across 7 bases. The CDR3 has 15 amino acids. CDR1 is SGHRS and CDR2 is YFSETQ in the germline V gene. The V and J ends lost 0 bases and 2 bases, in that order; junction bases with no gene match: 3. CDR3 DNA: TGCGCCAGCAGCTTGGGCGGGAGCCCCACAGATACGCAGTATTTT. It yields the protein CASSLGGSPTDTQYF.